This passage covers 20 T cell receptor beta chains from one sample sequenced in a study of cytomegalovirus exposure and HLA in healthy donors. Researchers ran the PCR with 60 Vbeta and 13 Jbeta primers. Clones were read by immunoSEQ multiplex PCR, and TCRdb kept only the in-frame ones, dropping some. The sample gives under 250,000 clones, 82% of which show up once; around 3% is in the top ten. Sequences were obtained from PBMCs. These TCRs come from a woman aged 40 to 55 in good health and CMV-seronegative.

The chain employs TRBV19 and TRBJ2-1; D perhaps matches TRBD2 (6 bases). V was cut by 6 bases and J by 5 bases, with 14 bases left in between. Looked up from germline, CDR1 is LNHDA and CDR2 is SQIVND (reference sequence). The CDR3 is 14 residues long. The CDR3 here is CASSPGGPNNEQFF. CDR3 nucleotides: TGTGCCAGTAGCCCTGGAGGGCCCAACAATGAGCAGTTCTTC. The full variable domain, its missing parts supplied by reference TRBV19 and TRBJ2-1, is DGGITQSPKYLFRKEGQNVTLSCEQNLNHDAMYWYRQDPGQGLRLIYYSQIVNDFQKGDIAEGYSVSREKKESFPLTVTSAQKNPTAFYLCASSPGGPNNEQFFGPGTRLTVL.

This chain uses TRBV27 with TRBJ2-7, with D maybe TRBD2 (6 bases). V was shortened by 5 bases and J by 3 bases, with 17 bases between the two germline ends. CDR1 and CDR2 (germline): MNHEY, SMNVEV (reference sequence). The CDR3 extends over 15 amino acids. CDR3 nucleotides: TGTGCCAGCAGTCCGACTCCGGGACTTCGCTACGAGCAGTACTTC. Translation: CASSPTPGLRYEQYF.

The gene calls are TRBV4-1 and TRBJ1-4, with a tentative D call TRBD1 (5 bases). The germline V and J ends were trimmed by 3 bases and 0 bases, with 11 bases remaining between them. Germline values: CDR1 MGHRA, CDR2 YSYEKL. This CDR3 comprises 16 residues. The CDR3 loop reads CASSHRWGATNEKLFF. The DNA of the CDR3 is TGCGCCAGCAGCCACCGCTGGGGGGCAACTAATGAAAAACTGTTTTTT.

This chain joins TRBV25-1 and TRBJ2-7; TRBD2 is a possible D gene (5 bases). V was cut by 4 bases and J by 5 bases, with 15 bases left in between. This CDR3 has 14 residues. Germline CDR1 reads MGHDK; CDR2 reads SYGVNS. CDR3 amino acids: CASSGSGILNEQYF. The CDR3 bases are TGTGCCAGCAGTGGCTCGGGGATCCTCAACGAGCAGTACTTC.

The chain is built from TRBV7-8 and TRBJ1-1, with D unresolved. CDR1 SGHVS and CDR2 FQNEAQ come from the germline V gene. This CDR3 region has 13 residues. V shed 8 bases and J shed 6 bases, with 16 bases lying between them. CDR3 DNA sequence: TGTGCCAGCGGCCAACAGAGACAATCTGAAGCTTTCTTT. It is translated as CASGQQRQSEAFF.

V is TRBV19 and J is TRBJ1-2; no firm D call. Germline CDR1 is LNHDA and CDR2 is SQIVND (reference sequence). The V gene lost 0 bases and the J gene lost 3 bases, with 14 bases spanning the gap. There are 16 residues in the CDR3. DNA for the CDR3: TGTGCCAGTAGTATAGAGGCTTCGTTCGTTGACTATGGCTACACCTTC. Translation: CASSIEASFVDYGYTF.

V usage is TRBV9 and J usage is TRBJ2-1, with 12 bases matching TRBD2. Losses at the gene ends were 4 bases for V and 6 bases for J; bases not matched to a gene: 5. CDR1 is SGDLS and CDR2 is YYNGEE in the germline V gene. The CDR3 consists of 15 residues. CDR3 loop: CASSQTSGRGNEQFF. The CDR3 bases are TGTGCCAGCAGCCAGACTAGCGGGAGAGGCAATGAGCAGTTCTTC.

V and J are TRBV7-6 and TRBJ2-7; 10 bases map to TRBD1. The V gene's germline CDR1 is SGHVS and CDR2 FNYEAQ. The CDR3 is made up of 13 amino acids. The V gene end was trimmed by 4 bases and the J gene end by 4 bases; junction bases not matched to a gene: 1. The CDR3 spells CASSSDRGYEQYF. CDR3 bases: TGTGCCAGCAGCTCGGACAGGGGGTACGAGCAGTACTTC.

The V gene is TRBV20-1, the J gene TRBJ1-1; D gene uncertain. Germline-derived CDR1 and CDR2 are DFQATT and SNEGSKA (reference sequence). Trimming stripped 5 bases from V and 7 bases from J, with 11 bases between. This CDR3 contains 11 residues. The chain's CDR3 is CSAEDRFEAFF. The CDR3 region has the DNA TGCAGTGCTGAGGATCGGTTTGAAGCTTTCTTT.

The rearrangement uses TRBV10-3 and TRBJ2-7, with a weak D call TRBD1 (6 bases). The CDR3 is 12 amino acids. V gave up 6 bases and J gave up 3 bases, with 9 bases separating them. The V gene's germline CDR1 is ENHRY and CDR2 SYGVKD. The chain's CDR3 is CAISGQNYEQYF. The CDR3 DNA reads TGTGCCATCAGCGGACAGAACTACGAGCAGTACTTC.

The chain couples TRBV6-6 to TRBJ2-3, with D perhaps matching TRBD1 (6 bases). CDR3 size: 14 residues. In germline, CDR1 is MNHNY, CDR2 SVGAGI (reference sequence). The V end lost 6 bases, the J end lost 2 bases, and 12 bases lay between the germline ends. CDR3 sequence: CASSRTEATDTQYF. The CDR3 bases are TGTGCCAGCAGCCGGACAGAAGCCACAGATACGCAGTATTTT.

The V and J genes are TRBV2 and TRBJ1-1; D remains ambiguous. CDR1 is SNHLY, CDR2 FYNNEI, per germline. CDR3 length: 11 residues. The V gene lost 5 bases and the J gene lost 5 bases, with 6 bases spanning the gap. CDR3 region: CASSPLTEAFF. The CDR3 DNA is TGTGCCAGCAGTCCGTTAACTGAAGCTTTCTTT.

J is TRBJ2-7 and V is TRBV28; TRBD2 agrees at 9 bases. V shed 6 bases and J 1 base; nucleotides not matched to a gene: 7. The CDR3 is 15 residues long. Per the germline V gene, CDR1 is MDHEN and CDR2 is SYDVKM. The CDR3 DNA reads TGTGCCAGCAGCACAATAGCGGGAGAGTCCTACGAGCAGTACTTC. Residues: CASSTIAGESYEQYF.

This CDR3 reads CASLSGSTYEQYF. CDR3 sequence (DNA): TGTGCCAGCCTCTCCGGGAGTACCTACGAGCAGTACTTC. The chain carries TRBV28 and TRBJ2-7, with D possibly matching TRBD2 (6 bases). Germline V gives CDR1 MDHEN, CDR2 SYDVKM. This CDR3 is 13 amino acids long. The V end was cut by 8 bases, the J end by 2 bases, with 13 bases between.

CDR3 residues: CASSMGVSGANVLTF. The CDR3 nucleotides are TGTGCCAGTAGTATGGGCGTATCTGGGGCCAACGTCCTGACTTTC. This rearrangement joins TRBV19 to TRBJ2-6; D uncertain. V lost 3 bases and J lost 1, with 7 bases in between. Germline V CDR1 and CDR2: LNHDA, SQIVND (reference sequence). This CDR3 is built from 15 residues.

The chain couples TRBV19 to TRBJ1-2, with D uncertain. V lost 5 bases and J 8 bases, leaving 24 bases between the germline ends. This CDR3 comprises 16 residues. Germline V lookup: CDR1 LNHDA, CDR2 SQIVND (reference sequence). The CDR3 loop is CASSPIEGWNSWGYTF. In DNA form, the CDR3 reads TGTGCCAGTAGTCCGATCGAGGGTTGGAACTCCTGGGGCTACACCTTC.

The chain employs TRBV7-2 and TRBJ1-2; possible D gene TRBD1, 6 bases. Trimming took 4 bases from V and 0 from J, leaving 24 bases between them. CDR1 and CDR2 from the germline V gene are SGHTA and FQGNSA. The CDR3 loop spans 19 amino acids. CDR3: CASSSNGGQLFPTNYGYTF. As DNA, the CDR3 is TGTGCCAGCAGCTCCAATGGTGGACAGTTGTTTCCCACTAACTATGGCTACACCTTC.

This chain links TRBV5-1 with TRBJ2-7, with 7 bases aligning to TRBD1. Unmatched junction bases numbered 8, after V lost 7 bases and J lost 1 base. The CDR3 has 14 residues. The V gene's germline CDR1 is SGHRS and CDR2 YFSETQ. CDR3 DNA: TGCGCCAGCGAAGACGGGGACAGTTCCTACGAGCAGTACTTC. Translated, it gives CASEDGDSSYEQYF.

This chain joins TRBV6-1 and TRBJ1-5; 8 bases line up with TRBD1. Germline V lookup: CDR1 MNHNS, CDR2 SASEGT. V lost 0 bases to trimming and J lost 6 bases; unmatched junction nucleotides: 4. The CDR3 consists of 15 residues. CDR3 sequence (DNA): TGTGCCAGCAGTGAAGCTTGGACAGGGAGTCAGCCCCAGCATTTT. Amino acids: CASSEAWTGSQPQHF.

This chain uses TRBV2 with TRBJ2-3; TRBD1 aligns across 12 bases. Germline V CDR1 and CDR2: SNHLY, FYNNEI. The CDR3 loop spans 19 amino acids. With 0 bases clipped from V and 6 bases from J, the junction kept 13 bases outside the gene matches. The CDR3 spells CASSEAGTGGYWTSDTQYF. CDR3 DNA sequence: TGTGCCAGCAGTGAAGCCGGGACAGGGGGCTATTGGACTTCCGATACGCAGTATTTT.